This T cell receptor (beta chain) originates from a study of T cells in Graves' hyperthyroidism and ophthalmopathy. General study findings and limits: Most clonotypes expanded in thyroid above 0.001 were likewise present in blood.

Authors of the study amplified TCR beta CDR3 regions from RNA transcripts. Using the HTBI primer set, a first-round RT-PCR was run on the TCR CDR3. TCRdb fed the multiplex PCR reads into MiXCR, producing one record per CDR3 protein. The sample consists of approximately 870,000 distinct CDR3 sequences, roughly 40% of them appearing once. Graves' hyperthyroidism without ophthalmopathy progression within 18 months was termed stable. Clinicians diagnosed patients from clinical symptoms, serum thyroxine and TRAb, thyroid ultrasound and orbital computed tomography. Concerning this clonotype itself: Its antigen is unknown.

The germline CDR1 and CDR2 sequences are DFQATT and SNEGSKA (reference sequence). The CDR3 totals 10 residues. This sequence was found in a young man with Graves' hyperthyroidism. The rearrangement uses TRBV20-1 and TRBJ1-1, with D unclear. The sequenced sample was blood. CDR3 nucleotide sequence: TGCAGACCCCTGGGCACTGAAGCTTTCTTT. Translated: CRPLGTEAFF.